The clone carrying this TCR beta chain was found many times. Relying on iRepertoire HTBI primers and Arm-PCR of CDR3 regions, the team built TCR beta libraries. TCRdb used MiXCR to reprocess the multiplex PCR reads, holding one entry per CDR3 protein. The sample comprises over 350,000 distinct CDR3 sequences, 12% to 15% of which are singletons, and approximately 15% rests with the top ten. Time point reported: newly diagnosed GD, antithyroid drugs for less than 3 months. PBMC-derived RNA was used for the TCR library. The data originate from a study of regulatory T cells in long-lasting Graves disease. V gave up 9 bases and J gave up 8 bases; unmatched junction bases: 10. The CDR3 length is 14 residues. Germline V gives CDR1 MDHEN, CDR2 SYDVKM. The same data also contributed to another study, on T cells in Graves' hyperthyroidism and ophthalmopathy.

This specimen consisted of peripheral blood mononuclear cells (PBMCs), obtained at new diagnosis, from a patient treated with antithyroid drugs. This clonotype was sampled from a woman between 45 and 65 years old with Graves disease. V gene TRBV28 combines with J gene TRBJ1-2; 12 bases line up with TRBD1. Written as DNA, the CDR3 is TGTGCCAGTAGATGGGGACAGGGGGCGAAAGGCTACACCTTC. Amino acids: CASRWGQGAKGYTF.